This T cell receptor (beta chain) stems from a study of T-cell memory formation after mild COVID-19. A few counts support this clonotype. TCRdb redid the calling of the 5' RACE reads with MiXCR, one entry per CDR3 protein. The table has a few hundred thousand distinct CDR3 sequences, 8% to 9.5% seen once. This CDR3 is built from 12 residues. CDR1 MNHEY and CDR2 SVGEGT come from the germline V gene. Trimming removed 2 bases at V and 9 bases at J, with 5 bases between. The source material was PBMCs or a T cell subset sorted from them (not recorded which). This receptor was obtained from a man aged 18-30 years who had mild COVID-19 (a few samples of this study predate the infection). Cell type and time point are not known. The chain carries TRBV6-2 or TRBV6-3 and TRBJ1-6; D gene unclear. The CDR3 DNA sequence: TGTGCCAGCAGTTACGACCGTTCACCCCTCCACTTT. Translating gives CASSYDRSPLHF.